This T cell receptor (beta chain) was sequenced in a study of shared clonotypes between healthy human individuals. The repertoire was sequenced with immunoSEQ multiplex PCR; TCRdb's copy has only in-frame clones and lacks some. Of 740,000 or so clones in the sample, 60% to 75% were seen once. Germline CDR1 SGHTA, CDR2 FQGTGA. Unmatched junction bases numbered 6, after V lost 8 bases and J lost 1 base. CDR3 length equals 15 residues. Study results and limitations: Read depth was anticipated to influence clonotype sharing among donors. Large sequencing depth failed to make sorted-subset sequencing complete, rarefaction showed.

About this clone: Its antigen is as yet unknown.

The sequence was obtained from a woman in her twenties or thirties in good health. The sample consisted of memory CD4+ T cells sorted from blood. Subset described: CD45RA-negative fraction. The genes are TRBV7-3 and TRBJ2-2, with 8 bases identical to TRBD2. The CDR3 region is CASRLGLGNTGELFF. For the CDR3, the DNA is TGTGCCAGCCGATTGGGACTAGGGAACACCGGGGAGCTGTTTTTT.